This is a list of T cell receptor beta chains from one sample in a study of radiation and T cells in renal cell carcinoma. TCRdb keeps only in-frame clones here, not all; method: immunoSEQ multiplex PCR. Of around 26,000 clones listed, over 75% are singletons. Sequenced material: blood, taken from a patient whose treatment included radiotherapy and nephrectomy. These receptors were taken from a man between 60 and 70 years old with renal cell carcinoma. CDR3s include the opening cysteine and the closing phenylalanine or tryptophan. The D gene is left open where the match is weak. Expanded clones get a size class; other rows say once, few or many, or leave the size out.

NA,16,once,TRBV9,TRBJ2-1,CASSVVAGPGHNEQFF,TGTGCCAGCAGCGTAGTTGCGGGTCCGGGGCACAATGAGCAGTTCTTC
NA,14,NA,TRBV2,TRBJ2-1,CASRAGSLFDEQFF,TGTGCCAGCAGGGCAGGGTCTTTGTTCGATGAGCAGTTCTTC
TRBD2,15,NA,TRBV4-1,TRBJ2-3,CASSQMAGVADTQYF,TGCGCCAGCAGCCAGATGGCGGGAGTGGCGGATACGCAGTATTTT
NA,13,NA,TRBV28,TRBJ2-7,CASTTAGSNEQYF,TGTGCCAGCACCACGGCGGGGTCCAACGAGCAGTACTTC
TRBD1,15,NA,TRBV29-1,TRBJ2-1,CSVEEWGTGYNEQFF,TGCAGCGTTGAAGAATGGGGGACAGGGTACAATGAGCAGTTCTTC
TRBD2,15,NA,TRBV10-3,TRBJ2-3,CAITPRESGTDTQYF,TGTGCCATCACCCCGCGGGAGTCGGGCACAGATACGCAGTATTTT
TRBD1,15,once,TRBV5-1,TRBJ1-4,CASSFRGTAGEKLFF,TGCGCCAGCAGCTTCCGGGGGACAGCGGGTGAAAAACTGTTTTTT
NA,15,NA,TRBV15,TRBJ2-1,CATSRRQDGNNEQFF,TGTGCCACCAGCAGGAGGCAAGATGGGAACAATGAGCAGTTCTTC
TRBD1,14,NA,TRBV7-2,TRBJ2-1,CASSPGTGLNEQFF,TGTGCCAGCAGCCCCGGGACAGGGCTCAATGAGCAGTTCTTC
TRBD2,14,NA,TRBV5-1,TRBJ2-1,CASTSGTRINEQFF,TGCGCCAGCACTTCCGGGACTAGAATCAATGAGCAGTTCTTC
TRBD2,15,NA,TRBV5-5,TRBJ2-7,CASSLVLAGEREQYF,TGTGCCAGCAGCTTGGTCCTAGCGGGAGAGCGAGAGCAGTACTTC
NA,17,NA,TRBV21-1,TRBJ1-5,CASSQTSQILSNQPQHF,TGTGCCAGCAGTCAAACCAGCCAGATCCTTAGCAATCAGCCCCAGCATTTT
TRBD2,13,NA,TRBV7-9,TRBJ2-5,CASSFSGTETQYF,TGTGCCAGCAGCTTCAGCGGGACAGAGACCCAGTACTTC
NA,13,NA,TRBV10-1,TRBJ2-7,CASSVGPSYEQYF,TGCGCCAGCAGTGTTGGACCGTCCTACGAGCAGTACTTC
TRBD1,14,NA,TRBV6-6,TRBJ1-3,CASSQTGVGNTIYF,TGTGCCAGCAGCCAGACAGGGGTTGGAAACACCATATATTTT
TRBD2,17,few,TRBV5-4,TRBJ2-2,CASSPKTSARGTGELFF,TGTGCCAGCAGCCCTAAGACTAGCGCCAGAGGTACCGGGGAGCTGTTTTTT
TRBD1,14,NA,TRBV5-1,TRBJ2-3,CASSGDSRADTQYF,TGCGCCAGCAGCGGGGACAGCCGCGCAGATACGCAGTATTTT
NA,13,NA,TRBV7-9,TRBJ2-4,CASSFLTGSIQYF,TGTGCCAGCAGCTTCCTCACAGGATCCATTCAGTACTTC
NA,15,NA,TRBV7-8,TRBJ2-7,CASSLVGTTFYEQYF,TGTGCCAGCAGCTTAGTAGGGACAACGTTCTACGAGCAGTACTTC
TRBD1,14,NA,TRBV11-3,TRBJ1-1,CASSLQGEGTEAFF,TGTGCCAGCAGCTTACAGGGGGAAGGAACTGAAGCTTTCTTT
NA,14,NA,TRBV19,TRBJ1-5,CASSINRNNQPQHF,TGTGCCAGTAGTATAAACAGGAACAATCAGCCCCAGCATTTT
NA,13,NA,TRBV4-1,TRBJ2-1,CASSQDRVDEQFF,TGCGCCAGCAGCCAAGATCGGGTGGATGAGCAGTTCTTC
TRBD1,14,NA,TRBV5-6,TRBJ1-6,CASSHGTGSSPLHF,TGTGCCAGCAGCCACGGGACAGGGAGTTCACCCCTCCACTTT
NA,14,NA,TRBV10-1,TRBJ1-2,CASSSDPLLGGYTF,TGCGCCAGCAGTTCGGACCCTCTTCTGGGAGGCTACACCTTC
TRBD2,15,NA,TRBV7-3,TRBJ2-1,CASSLVGLAENEQFF,TGTGCCAGCAGCTTAGTGGGCCTAGCGGAAAATGAGCAGTTCTTC
NA,17,NA,TRBV5-3,TRBJ1-6,CARSAPGGDSYNSPLHF,TGTGCCAGAAGCGCCCCGGGGGGAGATTCCTATAATTCACCCCTCCACTTT
TRBD1,16,NA,TRBV5-4,TRBJ2-1,CASSLAFGTGYNEQFF,TGTGCCAGCAGCTTGGCCTTCGGGACAGGATACAATGAGCAGTTCTTC
TRBD2,17,once,TRBV19,TRBJ2-1,CASSSISGLRTYNEQFF,TGTGCCAGTAGTTCCATATCGGGACTAAGGACCTACAATGAGCAGTTCTTC
NA,16,medium-sized,TRBV4-1,TRBJ2-1,CASSQIDVVSYNEQFF,TGCGCCAGCAGCCAAATCGATGTAGTATCCTACAATGAGCAGTTCTTC
TRBD2,19,NA,TRBV2,TRBJ2-7,CASSEAQMTSGVLYYEQYF,TGTGCCAGCAGTGAAGCGCAGATGACTAGCGGGGTGCTCTACTACGAGCAGTACTTC
NA,12,NA,TRBV6-5,TRBJ1-3,CASRASGNTIYF,TGTGCCAGCAGGGCCTCTGGAAACACCATATATTTT
TRBD1,13,NA,TRBV6-1,TRBJ1-2,CASCLGQFYGYTF,TGTGCCAGCTGTTTGGGACAGTTCTATGGCTACACCTTC
NA,14,NA,TRBV19,TRBJ2-3,CASSIRGGQDTQYF,TGTGCCAGTAGTATCAGGGGCGGTCAAGATACGCAGTATTTT
TRBD1,13,once,TRBV7-9,TRBJ2-7,CASSLVYGTGSYF,TGTGCCAGCAGCTTAGTGTACGGGACAGGGTCGTACTTC
NA,11,NA,TRBV12-5,TRBJ1-4,CASGTFEKLFF,TGTGCTAGTGGCACCTTTGAAAAACTGTTTTTT
NA,14,NA,TRBV5-5,TRBJ1-1,CASSSLPWNTEAFF,TGTGCCAGCAGCTCCCTCCCCTGGAACACTGAAGCTTTCTTT
NA,13,NA,TRBV4-3,TRBJ2-7,CASSPTGEYEQYF,TGCGCCAGCAGCCCGACCGGGGAGTACGAGCAGTACTTC
NA,13,NA,TRBV11-3,TRBJ2-1,CASSLDTQNEQFF,TGTGCCAGCAGCTTAGACACACAAAATGAGCAGTTCTTC
NA,14,NA,TRBV7-6,TRBJ2-5,CASSLGGNQETQYF,TGTGCCAGCAGTCTGGGGGGAAACCAAGAGACCCAGTACTTC
NA,15,NA,TRBV28,TRBJ2-7,CASSLRSRPTYEQYF,TGTGCCAGCAGTTTAAGGTCGAGGCCCACCTACGAGCAGTACTTC
TRBD1,19,NA,TRBV15,TRBJ2-7,CATSRESNPGQAVLHEQYF,TGTGCCACCAGCAGAGAATCTAACCCGGGACAGGCAGTTCTCCACGAGCAGTACTTC
NA,15,NA,TRBV4-1,TRBJ1-5,CASSIDRNSNQPQHF,TGCGCCAGCAGCATAGACAGGAATAGCAATCAGCCCCAGCATTTT
NA,14,NA,TRBV30,TRBJ1-6,CAWSVRQANSPLHF,TGTGCCTGGAGTGTGCGGCAGGCGAACTCACCCCTCCACTTT
NA,18,NA,TRBV27,TRBJ2-3,CASSLRPRGSISTDTQYF,TGTGCCAGCAGTTTACGCCCTAGGGGCTCAATTAGCACAGATACGCAGTATTTT
NA,16,once,TRBV6-5,TRBJ1-3,CASSYSKGVSGNTIYF,TGTGCCAGCAGTTACTCCAAGGGTGTCTCTGGAAACACCATATATTTT
NA,16,NA,TRBV2,TRBJ1-1,CASKASSGGHGTEAFF,TGTGCCAGCAAGGCGTCGTCGGGGGGGCATGGAACTGAAGCTTTCTTT
NA,14,NA,TRBV5-4,TRBJ2-7,CASSSGRSTYEQYF,TGTGCCAGCAGCTCGGGGAGGTCAACCTACGAGCAGTACTTC
NA,15,NA,TRBV10-2,TRBJ1-3,CASSEQVALGNTIYF,TGCGCCAGCAGTGAGCAGGTCGCTCTGGGGAACACCATATATTTT
NA,15,NA,TRBV11-2,TRBJ2-7,CASSLEPGLSYEQYF,TGTGCCAGCAGCTTAGAACCGGGTTTATCCTACGAGCAGTACTTC
NA,14,NA,TRBV7-9,TRBJ2-7,CASSVEQGHREQYF,TGTGCCAGCAGTGTTGAACAGGGCCATCGCGAGCAGTACTTC
NA,14,NA,TRBV18,TRBJ2-1,CASSPRLVGNEQFF,TGTGCCAGCTCACCACGACTAGTGGGCAATGAGCAGTTCTTC
TRBD1,15,NA,TRBV11-2,TRBJ2-7,CASSPWTGVDYEQYF,TGTGCCAGCAGCCCCTGGACAGGAGTGGACTACGAGCAGTACTTC
NA,15,NA,TRBV5-1,TRBJ2-3,CASSLVSETTDTQYF,TGCGCCAGCAGCTTGGTATCGGAAACCACAGATACGCAGTATTTT
TRBD2,14,NA,TRBV9,TRBJ2-4,CASSAGLAVGIQYF,TGTGCCAGCAGCGCGGGACTAGCAGTTGGCATTCAGTACTTC
TRBD2,15,NA,TRBV7-9,TRBJ2-1,CASSLLAIVYDEQFF,TGTGCCAGCAGCCTACTAGCGATAGTCTATGATGAGCAGTTCTTC
NA,15,NA,TRBV6-5,TRBJ1-5,CASSYSWGSNQPQHF,TGTGCCAGCAGTTACTCATGGGGAAGCAATCAGCCCCAGCATTTT
NA,12,NA,TRBV29-1,TRBJ1-1,CSVGSGNTEAFF,TGCAGCGTTGGGTCAGGGAACACTGAAGCTTTCTTT
NA,15,NA,TRBV19,TRBJ2-1,CASVREANANNEQFF,TGTGCCAGTGTCAGGGAGGCAAATGCAAACAATGAGCAGTTCTTC
NA,13,NA,TRBV29-1,TRBJ1-2,CSVGDGSYYGYTF,TGCAGCGTCGGGGACGGCAGCTACTATGGCTACACCTTC